One and the same sample provided the 4 T cell receptor beta chains below, sequenced in a study of cytomegalovirus exposure and HLA in healthy donors. Use of 60 Vbeta and 13 Jbeta primers characterized the PCR. Using immunoSEQ multiplex PCR, the repertoire was profiled, and TCRdb retains in-frame clones only, with some absent. Among about 200,000 clones, 65% to 80% were seen once, and the ten largest hold roughly 16%. The sequencing sample was made of PBMCs. Receptor source: a man in his forties or fifties in good health and CMV-seronegative.

J is TRBJ2-7 and V is TRBV6-1, with a weak D call TRBD1 (5 bases). CDR3 length: 11 amino acids. Germline V gene sequence: CDR1 MNHNS, CDR2 SASEGT. V dropped 6 bases and J dropped 5 bases, with 8 bases sitting between them. Written as DNA, the CDR3 is TGTGCCAGCAGCCTAGGGGACGAGCAGTACTTC. Translating gives CASSLGDEQYF.

The chain links TRBV6-6 to TRBJ2-7; TRBD1 matches 8 bases. With 2 bases clipped from V and 2 bases from J, the junction kept 2 bases outside the gene matches. CDR1 and CDR2 (germline): MNHNY, SVGAGI (reference sequence). The CDR3 has 14 amino acids. CDR3 in DNA: TGTGCCAGCAGTTACGGGGGACAGGCCTACGAGCAGTACTTC. Translation: CASSYGGQAYEQYF.

V usage is TRBV7-3 and J usage is TRBJ2-3; tentatively, D is TRBD2 (6 bases). The CDR3 is 14 amino acids. Per the germline V gene, CDR1 is SGHTA and CDR2 is FQGTGA. Trimming took 8 bases from V and 6 from J, leaving 18 bases between them. CDR3 coding DNA: TGTGCCAGCGGTGGGGCGGGACCGCGGGATACGCAGTATTTT. Encoded protein: CASGGAGPRDTQYF.

This clone has only one observation. The V gene is TRBV5-1, the J gene TRBJ1-3; no clear D. Trimming shortened V by 2 bases and J by 4 bases, and 10 bases separated the two germline ends. There are 14 residues in the CDR3. Germline V CDR1 and CDR2: SGHRS, YFSETQ. The DNA for the CDR3 is TGCGCCAGCAGCTTCGGATCAGCGGGAAACACCATATATTTT. Protein: CASSFGSAGNTIYF.